This T cell receptor beta chain was sequenced for a study of CD8+ T cells in alopecia areata. It was cDNA, reverse transcribed from extracted RNA, that served as the sequencing template. Libraries were prepared by immunoSEQ multiplex PCR; TCRdb keeps only in-frame clonotypes and omits some of them. Among 150,000 to 200,000 clones listed, approximately 52% were seen once. The CDR3 extends over 13 amino acids. Trimming removed 6 bases from V and 0 bases from J, with 9 bases in between. CDR1 SQVTM and CDR2 ANQGSEA come from the germline V gene. As to treatment: oral pan-JAK inhibitor, 5-10 mg twice daily. Alopecia areata patients gave lesional scalp punch biopsies and peripheral blood samples.

J is TRBJ1-5 and V is TRBV29-1; a weak D match, TRBD1 (5 bases). This sequence originates from a human donor with alopecia areata. Sample: CD4+ T cells sorted from blood, taken at approximately week 56, from a patient treated with tofacitinib. The CDR3 DNA sequence: TGCAGCGTCCTGACAGTTAGCAATCAGCCCCAGCATTTT. Translated, it gives CSVLTVSNQPQHF.